The sequence of this T cell receptor (beta chain) was determined in a study of beta chain features in type 1 diabetes. Study results and limitations: The VDJ junctions of type 1 diabetes patients carried fewer insertions and more deletions. cDNA sequencing could over-represent cells with high TCR expression. Moderate but significant shortening of TCRB CDR3s was recorded in all four CD4+ subsets from Type 1 diabetes patients.

Germline V gene sequence: CDR1 SGHDN, CDR2 FVKESK. This CDR3 is 13 amino acids long. Trimming removed 1 base from V and 2 bases from J, with 4 bases in between. This clone came up many times. Its antigen remains unidentified. Reverse transcription of all isolated RNA meant that expressed TCRB transcripts were sequenced. Using immunoSEQ multiplex PCR, the repertoire was profiled, and TCRdb retains in-frame clones only, with some absent. This sample has about 340,000 clones; roughly 9% occur once, and the top ten carry roughly 1%. Sequenced material: central memory CD4+ T cells from blood. This chain links TRBV14 with TRBJ2-3; no clear D. This sequence was found in a man aged 25-40 years with type 1 diabetes. The CDR3 nucleotides are TGTGCCAGCAGCCAAGCCCTCACAGATACGCAGTATTTT. Its translation: CASSQALTDTQYF.